What follows are 27 T cell receptor beta chains derived from one specimen sequenced in a study of shared clonotypes between healthy human individuals. The method was immunoSEQ multiplex PCR; TCRdb's version includes in-frame clones alone and lacks a portion of them. The data show roughly 1 million clones, approximately 80% seen once. Sequenced sample: memory CD4+ T cells from PBMCs. Subset given: CD45RA-negative fraction. These receptors originate from a man between 18 and 35 years old in good health. Some clones in this sample may be carry-over from other donors' samples.

With respect to this clone: The same CDR3 arises from other DNA sequences in this sample as well. The chain has TRBV20-1 and TRBJ2-1; no clear D. The CDR3 has 10 residues. CDR1 is DFQATT and CDR2 is SNEGSKA in the germline V gene (reference sequence). V dropped 6 bases and J dropped 4 bases, with 4 bases sitting between them. CDR3 in amino acids: CSALYNEQFF. The CDR3 DNA follows: TGCAGTGCCTTATACAATGAGCAGTTCTTC.

This chain links TRBV2 with TRBJ2-7; D not resolved. Trimming took off 4 bases at V and 2 bases at J, with 6 bases between the two ends. Germline values: CDR1 SNHLY, CDR2 FYNNEI. CDR3 length equals 12 residues. DNA of the CDR3: TGTGCCAGCAGTGTTGTCACCTACGAGCAGTACTTC. It yields the protein CASSVVTYEQYF.

V and J are TRBV5-1 and TRBJ2-1, with TRBD1 identical over 9 bases. Germline loops: CDR1 SGHRS, CDR2 YFSETQ. Trimming at V came to 2 bases and at J to 7 bases, leaving 10 bases not matched to a gene. The CDR3 consists of 16 residues. CDR3 loop: CASSFTGGAGLNEQFF. The CDR3 region has the DNA TGCGCCAGCAGCTTTACAGGGGGCGCGGGCTTAAATGAGCAGTTCTTC.

The chain combines TRBV7-6 with TRBJ1-3; unclear D gene. CDR3 size: 14 residues. Between the trimmed V and J ends, which lost 5 bases and 2 bases, there was a span of 10 bases. Germline CDR1 reads SGHVS; CDR2 reads FNYEAQ. The CDR3: CASSPAQPGNTIYF. For the CDR3, the DNA is TGTGCCAGCAGCCCGGCACAGCCTGGAAACACCATATATTTT.

Concerning this clone itself: This clone may be a read error of a much larger clone one base away. The chain is built from TRBV6-6 and TRBJ1-2; no clear D gene. V lost 4 bases to trimming and J lost 3 bases, with 6 bases between them. Germline V gene data show CDR1 as MNHNY and CDR2 as SVGAGI (reference sequence). This CDR3 has 12 residues. The CDR3 spells CASSFQDYGYTF. CDR3 nucleotides: TGTGCCAGCAGTTTCCAGGACTATGGCTACACCTTC.

This chain connects TRBV19 to TRBJ1-5, with D perhaps TRBD1 (5 bases). V was trimmed by 3 bases and J by 5 bases, leaving 5 bases between them. Germline lookup yields CDR1 LNHDA and CDR2 SQIVND (reference sequence). The CDR3 runs to 12 residues. The CDR3 loop is CASSMGDQPQHF. CDR3 DNA: TGTGCCAGTAGTATGGGGGATCAGCCCCAGCATTTT.

The rearrangement uses TRBV10-3 and TRBJ2-1; a weak D match, TRBD2 (5 bases). V was shortened by 6 bases and J by 3 bases, with 15 bases between the two germline ends. Germline lookup yields CDR1 ENHRY and CDR2 SYGVKD. There are 15 residues in the CDR3. CDR3 DNA sequence: TGTGCCATCAGCCCAGAGGATCGGGGCTACAATGAGCAGTTCTTC. It yields the protein CAISPEDRGYNEQFF.

The CDR3 loop is CASSRQGDPLYEQYF. The CDR3 nucleotides read TGTGCCAGCAGTAGACAGGGTGATCCCCTTTACGAGCAGTACTTC. The rearrangement links TRBV6-1 to TRBJ2-7; 7 bases fit TRBD1. Losses at the gene ends were 5 bases for V and 4 bases for J; bases not matched to a gene: 11. The CDR3 runs to 15 residues. Germline values: CDR1 MNHNS, CDR2 SASEGT.

The CDR3 spells CASSRREGYEQYF. In DNA, the CDR3 is TGCGCCAGCAGCCGGCGGGAGGGTTACGAGCAGTACTTC. The chain joins TRBV4-1 to TRBJ2-7; 9 positions match TRBD2. The CDR3 contains 13 residues. Per germline, CDR1 MGHRA and CDR2 YSYEKL. V was pared by 4 bases and J by 4 bases, with 2 bases of the junction left unmatched.

This clone was observed at least ten times. J is TRBJ2-7 and V is TRBV4-1; TRBD1 might be the D (6 bases). Trimming removed 2 bases at V and 2 bases at J, with 10 bases between. Germline V lookup: CDR1 MGHRA, CDR2 YSYEKL. The CDR3 is 14 amino acids. CDR3 bases: TGCGCCAGCAGCCAACTCGGGACAACCTACGAGCAGTACTTC. Protein: CASSQLGTTYEQYF.

Notes on this clone: At the DNA level, this CDR3 is encoded by other sequences in the same sample as well. The chain recombines TRBV18 with TRBJ1-4, with D possibly being TRBD1 (5 bases). Deletions cut 2 bases from V and 8 bases from J, with 9 bases between. Germline loops: CDR1 KGHSH, CDR2 LQKENI. The CDR3 runs 13 residues. Written as DNA, the CDR3 is TGTGCCAGCTCACCAGGGGCAGAGGAAAAACTGTTTTTT. Protein product: CASSPGAEEKLFF.

The chain uses TRBV6-1 and TRBJ1-5, with TRBD1 as a possible D gene (6 bases). This CDR3 has 14 residues. The V end was cut by 4 bases, the J end by 8 bases, with 15 bases between. The germline gives CDR1 MNHNS, CDR2 SASEGT. CDR3 DNA: TGTGCCAGCAGTGGGACAGCCGACGCTAAGCCCCAGCATTTT. It yields the protein CASSGTADAKPQHF.

The gene calls are TRBV27 and TRBJ1-5; no firm D call. V lost 5 bases and J 3 bases, leaving 17 bases between the germline ends. CDR1 MNHEY and CDR2 SMNVEV come from the germline V gene (reference sequence). The length of the CDR3 is 16 residues. The DNA for the CDR3 is TGTGCCAGCAGTAGTCTGTTTACAGAGACCAATCAGCCCCAGCATTTT. Translating gives CASSSLFTETNQPQHF.

The chain couples TRBV4-1 to TRBJ1-2; D possibly corresponds to TRBD1 (6 bases). The ends were cut back, 1 base at V and 1 base at J, with 10 bases in the middle. The CDR3 loop spans 15 amino acids. Germline loops: CDR1 MGHRA, CDR2 YSYEKL. This CDR3 reads CASSQGAGVNYGYTF. CDR3 bases: TGCGCCAGCAGCCAAGGGGCAGGGGTTAACTATGGCTACACCTTC.

The chain links TRBV7-9 to TRBJ1-5; D unclear. Germline assignment: CDR1 SEHNR and CDR2 FQNEAQ (reference sequence). V was clipped by 8 bases and J by 5 bases, with 4 bases between them. The CDR3 covers 10 residues. In nucleotides, the CDR3 is TGTGCCAGCGGTGATCAGCCCCAGCATTTT. Protein: CASGDQPQHF.

About this clone: Other DNA variants within this sample encode the same CDR3. The V and J genes are TRBV14 and TRBJ2-1, with 9 positions matching TRBD2. J gave up 3 bases and V 1 base, and 4 bases lay outside the gene matches. The CDR3 is made up of 16 amino acids. Looked up from germline, CDR1 is SGHDN and CDR2 is FVKESK. In DNA, the CDR3 is TGTGCCAGCAGCCAAGGGCCTAGCGGGGTCTACAATGAGCAGTTCTTC. Its protein is CASSQGPSGVYNEQFF.

The sample holds one count of this clone. As DNA, the CDR3 is TGTGCCAGCATGGTTGGTGACAGGCCGAACACTGAAGCTTTCTTT. This encodes CASMVGDRPNTEAFF. The rearrangement links TRBV28 to TRBJ1-1; perhaps TRBD1 as D (6 bases). V gave up 7 bases and J gave up 1 base, with 16 bases separating them. Germline CDR1 and CDR2: MDHEN and SYDVKM. The CDR3 covers 15 residues.

The J gene is TRBJ1-5, the V gene TRBV19; D may be TRBD1 (5 bases). Per germline, CDR1 LNHDA and CDR2 SQIVND (reference sequence). With 9 bases removed from V and 3 bases from J, the gap between germline ends came to 18 bases. This CDR3 has 15 amino acids. The CDR3: CASRGWSGLNQPQHF. For the CDR3, the DNA is TGTGCCAGCCGAGGATGGTCAGGGCTCAATCAGCCCCAGCATTTT. The full variable domain, completed using reference TRBV19 and TRBJ1-5, is DGGITQSPKYLFRKEGQNVTLSCEQNLNHDAMYWYRQDPGQGLRLIYYSQIVNDFQKGDIAEGYSVSREKKESFPLTVTSAQKNPTAFYLCASRGWSGLNQPQHFGDGTRLSIL.

This chain links TRBV10-3 with TRBJ1-4; 9 nucleotides match TRBD1. The germline gives CDR1 ENHRY, CDR2 SYGVKD. The CDR3 length is 14 residues. J gave up 8 bases and V 4 bases, and 5 bases lay outside the gene matches. As DNA, the CDR3 is TGTGCCATCAGTGTACAGGGGGCTCGGGAAAAACTGTTTTTT. Protein product: CAISVQGAREKLFF.

This sequence joins TRBV5-1 and TRBJ2-6, with D perhaps matching TRBD2 (6 bases). With 2 bases removed from V and 0 bases from J, the gap between germline ends came to 6 bases. This CDR3 region has 15 residues. The germline CDR1 and CDR2 sequences are SGHRS and YFSETQ. In DNA form, the CDR3 reads TGCGCCAGCAGCTTCGGGGGCTCTGGGGCCAACGTCCTGACTTTC. This codes for CASSFGGSGANVLTF.

This sequence joins TRBV6-5 and TRBJ2-3; the D is unclear. V was clipped by 5 bases and J by 6 bases, with 9 bases between them. The CDR3 covers 12 residues. Germline CDR1 MNHEY, CDR2 SVGAGI. CDR3 residues: CASSNRVDTQYF. The CDR3 coding sequence is TGTGCCAGCAGTAATCGCGTTGATACGCAGTATTTT.

This chain connects TRBV11-2 to TRBJ2-7, with TRBD2 as a possible D gene (7 bases). The CDR3 runs to 15 residues. V was trimmed by 5 bases and J by 2 bases, leaving 16 bases between them. The germline gives CDR1 SGHAT, CDR2 FQNNGV. The CDR3 is CASSRAGQPAYEQYF. CDR3 DNA: TGTGCCAGCAGCCGAGCGGGACAACCAGCCTACGAGCAGTACTTC.

J is TRBJ2-3 and V is TRBV5-1; 9 bases are a match to TRBD2. Germline CDR1 SGHRS, CDR2 YFSETQ. CDR3 length equals 17 residues. V dropped 6 bases and J dropped 0; count of bases not matched to a gene: 11. In DNA, the CDR3 is TGCGCCAGCATACCAGCGGGAGGCGTAACTAGCACAGATACGCAGTATTTT. Protein: CASIPAGGVTSTDTQYF.

The genes are TRBV11-2 and TRBJ1-4; 11 bases line up with TRBD1. Looked up from germline, CDR1 is SGHAT and CDR2 is FQNNGV. This CDR3 has 14 residues. After removal of 2 bases from V and 10 bases from J, the junction contained 3 bases not matched to a gene. The CDR3 spells CASSLRTGGGKLFF. The CDR3 DNA follows: TGTGCCAGCAGCTTAAGGACAGGGGGCGGAAAACTGTTTTTT.

Only one count was recorded for this clone. A junction boundary mismatches the germline segment, possibly from a read error. The rearrangement uses TRBV4-2 and TRBJ2-7, with TRBD2 matching 10 bases. Germline V CDR1 and CDR2: LGHNA, YNFKEQ. This CDR3 has 18 residues. The CDR3 sequence is CASSQESGRADLSSEQYF. CDR3 DNA sequence: TGTGCCAGCAGCCAAGAGAGCGGGAGGGCCGATCTCTCCTCCGAGCAGTACTTC.

The V call is TRBV7-9, the J call TRBJ2-7, with TRBD2 identical over 8 bases. CDR3 size: 13 residues. The V and J ends lost 2 bases and 5 bases, in that order; junction bases with no gene match: 2. The germline V gene has CDR1 SEHNR and CDR2 FQNEAQ (reference sequence). The CDR3 loop is CASSLRREDEQYF. The DNA for the CDR3 is TGTGCCAGCAGCTTACGGCGGGAGGACGAGCAGTACTTC.

The rearrangement uses TRBV2 and TRBJ2-5; tentative D call: TRBD2 (6 bases). Per germline, CDR1 SNHLY and CDR2 FYNNEI. The ends were cut back, 7 bases at V and 0 bases at J, with 6 bases in the middle. This CDR3 is 12 amino acids long. The CDR3 here is CASTGDQETQYF. CDR3 in DNA: TGTGCCAGCACGGGGGACCAAGAGACCCAGTACTTC.